This TCR beta chain is drawn from a study of somatic mutations in cytotoxic T cells in rheumatoid arthritis. Only in-frame clones appear in the TCRdb table, and some are missing; sequencing was by immunoSEQ multiplex PCR. The sample includes around 23,000 clones, nearly 75% of them seen just once. Overall study findings and caveats: Antigens bound by the expanded CD8+ clones were not identified. Rheumatoid arthritis patients showed slight TRBV07 underrepresentation, and this was not adjusted for multiple comparisons. CD8+ clonality increased with age in rheumatoid arthritis patients but not in healthy controls.

With 2 bases clipped from V and 0 bases from J, the junction kept 14 bases outside the gene matches. The CDR3 length is 19 residues. Turning to this clone: Its antigen is as yet unknown.

This TCR was recovered from a woman younger than 30 in good health. The gene calls are TRBV23-1 and TRBJ2-5; TRBD1 matches 8 bases. Being an ORF, TRBV23-1 has a function that is uncertain. The source material was CD8+ T cells sorted from blood. The CDR3 DNA reads as TGCGCCAGCAGTCAACTCATCGACAGGGGCTCCACCTACCAAGAGACCCAGTACTTC. Encoded protein: CASSQLIDRGSTYQETQYF.